The 20 T cell receptor beta chains listed next were all sequenced from one sample in a study of blood T cell repertoires in COVID-19. Sequenced by immunoSEQ multiplex PCR; TCRdb stores in-frame clones only, minus some. Seen here are about 160,000 clones, around 80% observed once, and the top ten hold 3% to 3.5%. The sequencing input was PBMCs or T cells enriched from blood (not recorded which). Receptors originate from a woman aged 60 to 75 who had recovered from COVID-19.

The chain is built from TRBV2 and TRBJ2-7; no clear D gene. CDR1 and CDR2 (germline): SNHLY, FYNNEI. V lost 5 bases, J lost 1 base, and 12 bases lay in between. The CDR3 consists of 14 residues. The CDR3 sequence is CASSYFLESYEQYF. The CDR3 coding sequence is TGTGCCAGCAGTTATTTCCTAGAATCCTACGAGCAGTACTTC. The full variable domain, with the rest looked up from reference TRBV2 and TRBJ2-7, is EPEVTQTPSHQVTQMGQEVILRCVPISNHLYFYWYRQILGQKVEFLVSFYNNEISEKSEIFDDQFSVERPDGSNFTLKIRSTKLEDSAMYFCASSYFLESYEQYFGPGTRLTVT.

This clone was seen only a few times. V gene TRBV6-5 combines with J gene TRBJ1-3; 7 bases map to TRBD1. The CDR3 consists of 13 residues. The V gene end was trimmed by 10 bases and the J gene end by 3 bases; junction bases not matched to a gene: 6. Germline loops: CDR1 MNHEY, CDR2 SVGAGI. The CDR3 sequence is CATGRTGGNTIYF. CDR3 coding DNA: TGTGCCACCGGAAGGACAGGTGGAAACACCATATATTTT.

CDR3 DNA: TGTGCCAGCAGTTATTCGGCGGCCTCTAACTATGGCTACACCTTC. Translated: CASSYSAASNYGYTF. V usage is TRBV6-2 or TRBV6-3 and J usage is TRBJ1-2; D not resolved. The CDR3 has 15 amino acids. V was pared by 3 bases and J by 0 bases, with 11 bases between. Germline V CDR1 and CDR2: MNHEY, SVGEGT.

This rearrangement joins TRBV5-1 to TRBJ1-1; the match to TRBD1 covers 9 bases. CDR1 and CDR2 (germline): SGHRS, YFSETQ. This CDR3 region has 13 residues. J lost 6 bases, V lost 5 bases, and 5 bases had no gene match. This CDR3 reads CASSWTGAAEAFF. CDR3 in DNA: TGCGCCAGCAGTTGGACAGGGGCTGCTGAAGCTTTCTTT.

This chain uses TRBV3-1 (or the pseudogene TRBV3-2) with TRBJ2-3; possibly TRBD1 for D (6 bases). Germline CDR1 reads LGHDT; CDR2 reads YNNKEL (reference sequence). Trimming left V 5 bases short and J 4 bases short, with 19 bases between. The CDR3 loop spans 16 amino acids. The CDR3, as DNA: TGTGCCAGCAGCGAGAGGGGGATGTTTAGTGCAGATACGCAGTATTTT. Translation gives CASSERGMFSADTQYF.

This chain joins TRBV19 and TRBJ2-7, with 9 bases that match TRBD1. V lost 3 bases to trimming and J lost 4 bases; unmatched junction nucleotides: 19. The germline V gene has CDR1 LNHDA and CDR2 SQIVND (reference sequence). This CDR3 has 19 residues. The chain's CDR3 is CASSIKGDRVGCRGYEQYF. The DNA for the CDR3 is TGTGCCAGTAGTATTAAAGGGGACAGGGTGGGGTGTAGGGGGTACGAGCAGTACTTC.

The rearrangement joins TRBV6-1 to TRBJ2-3; 8 bases fit TRBD1. Per germline, CDR1 MNHNS and CDR2 SASEGT. The CDR3 runs 17 residues. V shed 4 bases and J 4 bases; nucleotides not matched to a gene: 13. Here the CDR3 DNA reads TGTGCCAGCAGTGTGTCAAAATCTCCGGGACAGGCAGATACGCAGTATTTT. As protein: CASSVSKSPGQADTQYF.

This clone turned up a few times. The V gene is TRBV5-1, the J gene TRBJ2-2; D remains ambiguous. The CDR3 is 11 amino acids. V lost 9 bases, J lost 4 bases, and 7 bases lay in between. Germline V gene lookup returns CDR1 SGHRS and CDR2 YFSETQ. The CDR3, as DNA: TGCGCCACTGAGATCACCGGGGAGCTGTTTTTT. Its translation: CATEITGELFF.

This clone was seen a single time. The rearrangement links TRBV19 to TRBJ2-5, with 10 bases fitting TRBD2. V trimming: 5 bases; J trimming: 5 bases; junction bases outside the gene matches: 8. This CDR3 has 15 amino acids. Germline-derived CDR1 and CDR2 are LNHDA and SQIVND (reference sequence). The CDR3 loop reads CASSPSGGAYETQYF. The DNA for the CDR3 is TGTGCCAGTAGTCCGAGCGGGGGGGCTTATGAGACCCAGTACTTC.

The rearrangement uses TRBV3-1 (or the pseudogene TRBV3-2) and TRBJ2-5; TRBD1 matches 8 bases. Germline loops: CDR1 LGHDT, CDR2 YNNKEL (reference sequence). Losses at the gene ends were 3 bases for V and 4 bases for J; bases not matched to a gene: 7. This CDR3 has 15 amino acids. The CDR3 DNA is TGTGCCAGCAGCCATTTTGGACAGGGAGGAGAGACCCAGTACTTC. Its protein is CASSHFGQGGETQYF.

The gene calls are TRBV9 and TRBJ2-1; TRBD2 matches at 8 bases. The CDR3 contains 19 residues. Germline V gene lookup returns CDR1 SGDLS and CDR2 YYNGEE. The V gene end was trimmed by 0 bases and the J gene end by 2 bases; junction bases not matched to a gene: 13. CDR3 sequence reads: CASSVATLSQRGPYNEQFF. In nucleotides, the CDR3 is TGTGCCAGCAGCGTAGCTACCCTTTCCCAGCGGGGGCCCTACAATGAGCAGTTCTTC.

The chain couples TRBV5-1 to TRBJ2-2; TRBD1 agrees at 7 bases. Germline V gene sequence: CDR1 SGHRS, CDR2 YFSETQ. With 5 bases clipped from V and 6 bases from J, the junction kept 13 bases outside the gene matches. CDR3 length: 16 amino acids. CDR3: CASRANTGALSGELFF. In DNA, the CDR3 is TGCGCCAGCAGGGCGAATACAGGGGCCCTTTCCGGGGAGCTGTTTTTT.

The CDR3 is CASGYRDMMDNEQFF. In DNA form, the CDR3 reads TGCGCCAGCGGGTACCGGGACATGATGGACAATGAGCAGTTCTTC. V is TRBV5-1 and J is TRBJ2-1, with D possibly being TRBD1 (6 bases). Germline assignment: CDR1 SGHRS and CDR2 YFSETQ. Trimming pared 7 bases from V and 5 bases from J, leaving 19 bases between. The CDR3 extends over 15 amino acids.

This chain links TRBV6-5 with TRBJ1-1; 7 positions agree with TRBD1. Germline V gene sequence: CDR1 MNHEY, CDR2 SVGAGI. J lost 3 bases, V lost 7 bases, and 2 bases had no gene match. The CDR3 spans 12 residues. The CDR3 DNA is TGTGCCAGCAAAGACAGGGACACTGAAGCTTTCTTT. Translating gives CASKDRDTEAFF.

The V and J genes are TRBV19 and TRBJ2-1, with a weak D call TRBD2 (6 bases). V gave up 3 bases and J gave up 7 bases, with 13 bases separating them. Germline lookup yields CDR1 LNHDA and CDR2 SQIVND (reference sequence). The CDR3 length is 14 residues. CDR3 coding DNA: TGTGCCAGTAGTATGGAGCGGGCTGGAAATGAGCAGTTCTTC. Residues: CASSMERAGNEQFF.

The chain has TRBV9 and TRBJ2-1; 11 bases are shared with TRBD2. The germline V gene encodes CDR1 SGDLS and CDR2 YYNGEE. The V gene end was trimmed by 3 bases and the J gene end by 6 bases; junction bases not matched to a gene: 8. This CDR3 region has 16 residues. The CDR3 sequence: CASSAYSGGAPNEQFF. The CDR3 region has the DNA TGTGCCAGCAGCGCATATAGCGGGGGGGCTCCCAATGAGCAGTTCTTC.

The gene calls are TRBV29-1 and TRBJ1-1, with D possibly being TRBD1 (5 bases). This CDR3 is 13 amino acids long. Trimming cost V 4 bases and J 4 bases, with 13 bases left between them. CDR1 and CDR2 (germline): SQVTM, ANQGSEA. The CDR3 bases are TGCAGCGTTGGGCGGGCGGGGGGCACTGAAGCTTTCTTT. Encoded protein: CSVGRAGGTEAFF.

This chain uses TRBV9 with TRBJ1-2; D is undetermined. The CDR3 sequence is 12 residues long. Trimming stripped 1 base from V and 6 bases from J, with 7 bases between. Germline-derived CDR1 and CDR2 are SGDLS and YYNGEE. DNA of the CDR3: TGTGCCAGCAGCGTAACTCCCCATGGCTACACCTTC. Translating gives CASSVTPHGYTF.

V and J are TRBV27 and TRBJ2-7; 8 bases agree with TRBD1. CDR3 length: 15 amino acids. The V gene end was trimmed by 2 bases and the J gene end by 4 bases; junction bases not matched to a gene: 7. Germline loops: CDR1 MNHEY, CDR2 SMNVEV (reference sequence). Here the CDR3 DNA reads TGTGCCAGCAGTTTAGGTGAGACAGGGGCATACGAGCAGTACTTC. It yields the protein CASSLGETGAYEQYF.

This sequence joins TRBV10-1 and TRBJ2-2; tentative D call: TRBD2 (5 bases). Trimming shortened V by 3 bases and J by 0 bases, and 11 bases separated the two germline ends. This CDR3 is built from 16 residues. In germline, CDR1 is WNHNN, CDR2 SYGVQD (reference sequence). The CDR3 DNA sequence: TGCGCCAGCAGTGATATACGGGAAACGAACACCGGGGAGCTGTTTTTT. Residues: CASSDIRETNTGELFF.